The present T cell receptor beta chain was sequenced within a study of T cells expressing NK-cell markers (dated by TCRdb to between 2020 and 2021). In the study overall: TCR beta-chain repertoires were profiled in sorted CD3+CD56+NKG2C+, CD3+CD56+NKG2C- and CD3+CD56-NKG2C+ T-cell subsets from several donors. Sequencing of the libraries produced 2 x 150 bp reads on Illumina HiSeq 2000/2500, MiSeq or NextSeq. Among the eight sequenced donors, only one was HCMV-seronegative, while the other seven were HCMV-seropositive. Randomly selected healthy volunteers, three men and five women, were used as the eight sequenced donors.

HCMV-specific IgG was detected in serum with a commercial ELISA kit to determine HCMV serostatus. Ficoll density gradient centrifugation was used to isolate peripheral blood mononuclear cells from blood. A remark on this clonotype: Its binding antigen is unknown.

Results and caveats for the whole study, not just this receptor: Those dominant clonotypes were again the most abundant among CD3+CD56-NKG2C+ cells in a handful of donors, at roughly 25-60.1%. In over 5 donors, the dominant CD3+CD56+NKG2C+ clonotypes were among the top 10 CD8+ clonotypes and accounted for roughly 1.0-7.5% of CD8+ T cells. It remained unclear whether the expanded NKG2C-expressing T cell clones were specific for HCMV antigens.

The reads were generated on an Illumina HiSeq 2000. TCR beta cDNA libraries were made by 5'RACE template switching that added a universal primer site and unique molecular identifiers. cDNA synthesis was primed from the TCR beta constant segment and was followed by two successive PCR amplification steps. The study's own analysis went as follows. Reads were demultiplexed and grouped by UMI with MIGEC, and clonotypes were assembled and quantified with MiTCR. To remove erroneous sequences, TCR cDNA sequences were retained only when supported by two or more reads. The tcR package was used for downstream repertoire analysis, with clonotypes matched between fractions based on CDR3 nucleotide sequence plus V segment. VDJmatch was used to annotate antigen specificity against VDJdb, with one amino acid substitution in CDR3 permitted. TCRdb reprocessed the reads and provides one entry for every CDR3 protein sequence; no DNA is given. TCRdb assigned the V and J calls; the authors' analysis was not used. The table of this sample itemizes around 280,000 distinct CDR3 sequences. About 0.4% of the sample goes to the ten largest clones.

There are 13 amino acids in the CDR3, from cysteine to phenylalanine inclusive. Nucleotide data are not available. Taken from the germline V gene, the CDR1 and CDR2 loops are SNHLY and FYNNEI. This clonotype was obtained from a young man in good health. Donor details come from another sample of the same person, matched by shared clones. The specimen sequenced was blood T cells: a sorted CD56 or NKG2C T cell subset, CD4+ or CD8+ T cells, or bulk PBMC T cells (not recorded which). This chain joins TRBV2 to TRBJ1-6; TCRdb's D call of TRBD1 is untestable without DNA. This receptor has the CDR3 CASSLRGGSPLHF.